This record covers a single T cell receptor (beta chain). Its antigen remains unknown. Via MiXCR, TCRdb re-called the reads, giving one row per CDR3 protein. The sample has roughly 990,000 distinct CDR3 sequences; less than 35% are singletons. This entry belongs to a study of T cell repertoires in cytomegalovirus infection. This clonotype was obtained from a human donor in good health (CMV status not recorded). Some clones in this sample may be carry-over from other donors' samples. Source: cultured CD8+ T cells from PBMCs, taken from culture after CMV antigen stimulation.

Here the CDR3 reads CASSVWDKGQPQHF. DNA of the CDR3: TGTGCCAGTAGTGTTTGGGACAAAGGTCAGCCCCAGCATTTT. The rearrangement joins TRBV19 to TRBJ1-5, with D perhaps matching TRBD1 (6 bases). Germline loops: CDR1 LNHDA, CDR2 SQIVND (reference sequence). The CDR3 loop spans 14 amino acids. V was shortened by 5 bases and J by 6 bases, with 14 bases between the two germline ends. Full variable domain (rest looked up from reference TRBV19 and TRBJ1-5): DGGITQSPKYLFRKEGQNVTLSCEQNLNHDAMYWYRQDPGQGLRLIYYSQIVNDFQKGDIAEGYSVSREKKESFPLTVTSAQKNPTAFYLCASSVWDKGQPQHFGDGTRLSIL.